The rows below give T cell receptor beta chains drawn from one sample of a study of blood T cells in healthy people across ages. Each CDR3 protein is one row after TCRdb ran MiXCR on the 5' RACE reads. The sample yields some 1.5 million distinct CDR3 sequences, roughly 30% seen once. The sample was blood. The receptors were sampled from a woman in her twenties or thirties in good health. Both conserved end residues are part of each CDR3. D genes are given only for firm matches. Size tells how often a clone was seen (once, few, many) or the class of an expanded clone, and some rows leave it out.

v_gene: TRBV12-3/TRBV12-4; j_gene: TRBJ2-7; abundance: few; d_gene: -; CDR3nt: TGTGCCAGCATGGGGGACGTGCTTCCCTACGAGCAGTACTTC; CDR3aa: CASMGDVLPYEQYF
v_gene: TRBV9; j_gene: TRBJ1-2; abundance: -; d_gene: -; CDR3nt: TGTGCCAGCAGCGTTCGCAGGGAGGGAAGCTACACCTTC; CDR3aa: CASSVRREGSYTF
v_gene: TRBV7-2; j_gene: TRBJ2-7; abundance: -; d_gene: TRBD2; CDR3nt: TGTGCCAGCAGCTTAGTGGGGGGGGAAGACTCCTACGAGCAGTACTTC; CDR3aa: CASSLVGGEDSYEQYF
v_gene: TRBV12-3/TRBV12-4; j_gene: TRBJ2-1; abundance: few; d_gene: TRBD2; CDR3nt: TGTGCCAGCACCAAACCGGGACTAGCGGGCGGTTTCGGCAATGAGCAGTTCTTC; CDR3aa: CASTKPGLAGGFGNEQFF
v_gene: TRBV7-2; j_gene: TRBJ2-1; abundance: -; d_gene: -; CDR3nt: TGTGCCAGCACCCAACCACTAGGACGGCCTGAGCAGTTCTTC; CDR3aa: CASTQPLGRPEQFF
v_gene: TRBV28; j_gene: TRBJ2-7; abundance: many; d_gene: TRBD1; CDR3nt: TGTGCCAGCGGAACAGGGGTTTACGAGCAGTACTTC; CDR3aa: CASGTGVYEQYF
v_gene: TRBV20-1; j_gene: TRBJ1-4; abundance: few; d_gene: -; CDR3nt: TGCAGTGCTAGTAAACCAGGGTCAGGTGAAAAACTGTTTTTT; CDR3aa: CSASKPGSGEKLFF
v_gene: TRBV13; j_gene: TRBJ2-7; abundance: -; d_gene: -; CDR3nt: TGTGCCAGCAGCTCACTGAGTGACGAGCAGTACTTC; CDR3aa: CASSSLSDEQYF
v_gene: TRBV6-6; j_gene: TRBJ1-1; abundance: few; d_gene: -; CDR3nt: TGTGCCAGCAGTCCGGATGGGGGGAGGACTGAAGCTTTCTTT; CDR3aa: CASSPDGGRTEAFF
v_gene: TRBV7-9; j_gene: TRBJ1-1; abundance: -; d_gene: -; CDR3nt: TGTGCCAGCAGCTTGGAACTCGTTGGGAACACTGAAGCTTTCTTT; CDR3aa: CASSLELVGNTEAFF
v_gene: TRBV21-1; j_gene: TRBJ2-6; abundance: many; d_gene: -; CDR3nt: TGTGCCAGCAGCGGACGGCGTCTCTCTGGGGCCAACGTCCTGACTTTC; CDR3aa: CASSGRRLSGANVLTF
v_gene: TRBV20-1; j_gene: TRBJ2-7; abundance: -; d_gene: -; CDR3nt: TGCGGTGCTAGAGGATTCGGGTCTACCTACGAGCAGTACTTC; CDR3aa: CGARGFGSTYEQYF
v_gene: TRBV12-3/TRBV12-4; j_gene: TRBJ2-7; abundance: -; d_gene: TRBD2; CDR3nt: TGTGCCAGCACGCCCGGGACTAGTTCTTACGAGCAGTACTTC; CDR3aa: CASTPGTSSYEQYF
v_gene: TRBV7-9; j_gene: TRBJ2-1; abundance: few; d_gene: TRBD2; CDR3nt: TGTGCCAGCAGCTTTAAGCATATTGGTAGCGGGCCCCCGGGGAATGAGCAGTTCTTC; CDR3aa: CASSFKHIGSGPPGNEQFF
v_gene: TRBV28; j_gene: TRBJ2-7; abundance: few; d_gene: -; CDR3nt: TGTGCCAGCAGTTTTTTTCGGGGATCTATCAGTGAGGCGCAGTACTTC; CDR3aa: CASSFFRGSISEAQYF
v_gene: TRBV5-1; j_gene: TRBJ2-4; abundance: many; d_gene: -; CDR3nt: TGCGCCAGCAGCTGGGGGGCGGGTTTCCAAGGAAACATTCAGTACTTC; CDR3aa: CASSWGAGFQGNIQYF
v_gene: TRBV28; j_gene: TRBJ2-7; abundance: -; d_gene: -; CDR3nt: TGTGCCAGCACAAATATAGGGGACGAGCAGTACTTC; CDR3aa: CASTNIGDEQYF
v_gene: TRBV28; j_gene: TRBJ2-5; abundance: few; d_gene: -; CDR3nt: TGTGCCACGGACGCGTGGACCCAGTACTTC; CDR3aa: CATDAWTQYF
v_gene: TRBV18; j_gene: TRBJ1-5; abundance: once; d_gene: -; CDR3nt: TGTGCCAGCTCACCAGGGGCCGGGGGAGAGCCCCAGCATTTT; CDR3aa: CASSPGAGGEPQHF
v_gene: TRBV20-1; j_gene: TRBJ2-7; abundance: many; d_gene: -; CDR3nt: TGCAGTGCTAGCTCGGCTTTATCCTATCACTACGAGCAGTACTTC; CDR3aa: CSASSALSYHYEQYF
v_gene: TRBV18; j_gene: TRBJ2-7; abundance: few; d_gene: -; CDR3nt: TGTGCCAGCTCACGGGACGGAGGATTTTACGAGCAGTACTTC; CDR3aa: CASSRDGGFYEQYF
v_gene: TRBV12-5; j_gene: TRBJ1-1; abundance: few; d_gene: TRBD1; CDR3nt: TGTGCTAGTGGTTCAATGATGGGACAGGGGACCCCCGAAGCTTTCTTT; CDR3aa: CASGSMMGQGTPEAFF
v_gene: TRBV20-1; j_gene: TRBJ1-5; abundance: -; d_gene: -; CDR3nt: TGCAGTGCTAGTAGAGAGGGACTAGTCAACCCGAAGACCCAGCATTTT; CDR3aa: CSASREGLVNPKTQHF
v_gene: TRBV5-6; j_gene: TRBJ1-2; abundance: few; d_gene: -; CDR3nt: TGTGCCAGCAGTCAAACCCCGGTTACGGACACCTTC; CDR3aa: CASSQTPVTDTF
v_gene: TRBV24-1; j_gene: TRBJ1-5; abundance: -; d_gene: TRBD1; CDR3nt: TGTGCCACCAGTGGATTTCCCCGCTGGACAGGACATAGCAATCAGCCCCAGCATTTT; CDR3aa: CATSGFPRWTGHSNQPQHF
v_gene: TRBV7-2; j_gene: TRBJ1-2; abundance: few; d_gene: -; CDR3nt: TGTGCCAGCAGCTGTGTAGGCAGGGACCATGGCTACACCTTC; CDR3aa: CASSCVGRDHGYTF
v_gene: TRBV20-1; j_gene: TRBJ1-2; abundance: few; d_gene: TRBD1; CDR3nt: TGCAGTGCTGCCCAGGGGGTAAAGGCTATGTATGGCTACACCTTC; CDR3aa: CSAAQGVKAMYGYTF
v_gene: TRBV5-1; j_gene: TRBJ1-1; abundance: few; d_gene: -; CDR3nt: TGCGCCAGCAGCTTGATAGCAGGCCAAAACACTGAAGCTTTCTTT; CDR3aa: CASSLIAGQNTEAFF